This T cell receptor (beta chain) stems from a study of blood T cell repertoires in COVID-19. Assignment of participants to cohorts was predicated upon participant-reported clinical history. Per germline, CDR1 SGDLS and CDR2 YYNGEE. The V and J ends lost 0 bases and 3 bases respectively, with 12 bases between them. The CDR3 contains 16 residues. Some clones are missing from TCRdb's copy, which holds only in-frame ones; the method was immunoSEQ multiplex PCR. Of 150,000 to 200,000 clones listed, 65% to 85% are singletons. Sequencing input: PBMCs or T cells enriched from blood (not recorded which). The rearrangement links TRBV9 to TRBJ2-2; tentative D call: TRBD2 (5 bases). The receptor comes from a man aged 40-55 years who had recovered from COVID-19. This CDR3 is CASSVDGELYTGELFF. The CDR3 nucleotides read TGTGCCAGCAGCGTAGACGGGGAGCTATACACCGGGGAGCTGTTTTTT.